This T cell receptor beta chain was observed in a study of blood T cell repertoires in COVID-19. Whole-study context: The cDNA or gDNA used as material had been derived from T cells, B-cell-depleted T cells, or PBMCs.

As processed by the authors: Estimation of nucleated cell counts was performed using reference gene primer amplification. Sequencing was performed with immunoSEQ multiplex PCR; in TCRdb, only in-frame clones are kept and a portion is missing. Clonal size and the V and J genes are those of that table, whereas D and trimming came from the DNA. Here the sample spans about 220,000 clones, 82% being singletons. Cohort allocation depended upon clinical history that participants reported. This clone was observed a single time. Germline V gene lookup returns CDR1 SNHLY and CDR2 FYNNEI. V shed 10 bases, J shed 8 bases, and the junction held 15 bases outside the gene matches. The CDR3 totals 15 residues.

The chain has TRBV2 and TRBJ2-1, with TRBD1 identical over 9 bases. Sequences were obtained from PBMCs or T cells enriched from blood (not recorded which). The clonotype comes from an older woman who had recovered from COVID-19. The CDR3 here is CATQKWDRESDEQFF. The CDR3 DNA reads TGTGCCACCCAGAAGTGGGACAGGGAAAGCGATGAGCAGTTCTTC.